A selection of T cell receptor beta chains follows, all from one sample in a study of blood T cell repertoires in COVID-19. Measured with immunoSEQ multiplex PCR; TCRdb has only the in-frame clones, and not every one. The sample yields 40,000 to 50,000 clones, approximately 90% seen once. Material: peripheral blood. Receptor source: a human donor in a cohort sampled during active COVID-19. Both conserved end residues are part of each CDR3. D genes are given only for firm matches. A clone size is listed for some rows: how often the clone was seen (once, few, many), or a class if it is expanded.

v_call	j_call	d_call	clone_size	cdr3_nt	cdr3_aa
TRBV21-1	TRBJ2-3	-	-	TGTGCCAGCAGCGCGAGGAAGCGGGAGCGAAGCACAGATACGCAGTATTTT	CASSARKRERSTDTQYF
TRBV27	TRBJ2-7	TRBD1	-	TGTGCCAGAAATCCCGGGACAGGACCCCACGAGCAGTACTTC	CARNPGTGPHEQYF
TRBV2	TRBJ2-2	TRBD1	-	TGTGCCAGCATTCAGGACAGGGCGAACGGGGAGCTGTTTTTT	CASIQDRANGELFF
TRBV15	TRBJ2-1	TRBD2	once	TGTGCCACCAGCAGAGATCGACTAGCCACCTACAATGAGCAGTTCTTC	CATSRDRLATYNEQFF
TRBV2	TRBJ2-4	TRBD2	-	TGTGCCAGCAGTAAATTGGGGGAGGGACTAGCCAAAAACATTCAGTACTTC	CASSKLGEGLAKNIQYF
TRBV19	TRBJ2-3	TRBD2	-	TGTGCCAGTAGCCCCCCCGGGGGGTTGCTAAACACAGATACGCAGTATTTT	CASSPPGGLLNTDTQYF
TRBV5-1	TRBJ2-7	TRBD2	-	TGCGCCAGCAGCGTAGCAACTAGCGGGAGTTACGAGCAGTACTTC	CASSVATSGSYEQYF
TRBV7-9	TRBJ2-5	TRBD1	-	TGTGCCAGCAGCCAGAGGGGGCGATGGGAGACCCAGTACTTC	CASSQRGRWETQYF
TRBV15	TRBJ1-1	-	-	TGTGCCACCAGCCCAGACAGGAGCTGGAACACTGAAGCTTTCTTT	CATSPDRSWNTEAFF
TRBV28	TRBJ2-7	-	-	TGTGCCAGCAGTTTAACTTCGGAGGGCTACGAGCAGTACTTC	CASSLTSEGYEQYF
TRBV7-9	TRBJ2-7	-	few	TGTGCCAGCAGCGACGCCGACAGATTCTACGAGCAGTACTTC	CASSDADRFYEQYF